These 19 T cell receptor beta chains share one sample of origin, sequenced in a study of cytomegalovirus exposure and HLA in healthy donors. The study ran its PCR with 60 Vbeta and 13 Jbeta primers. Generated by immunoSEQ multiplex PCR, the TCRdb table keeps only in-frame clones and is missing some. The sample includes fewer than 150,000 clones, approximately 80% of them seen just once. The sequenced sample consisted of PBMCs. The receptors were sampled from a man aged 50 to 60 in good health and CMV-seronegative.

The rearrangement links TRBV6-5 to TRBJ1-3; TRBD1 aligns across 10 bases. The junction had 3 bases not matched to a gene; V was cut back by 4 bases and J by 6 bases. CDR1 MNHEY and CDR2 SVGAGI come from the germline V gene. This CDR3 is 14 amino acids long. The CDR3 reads CASSLTGGENTIYF. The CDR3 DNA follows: TGTGCCAGCAGTTTGACAGGGGGCGAAAACACCATATATTTT.

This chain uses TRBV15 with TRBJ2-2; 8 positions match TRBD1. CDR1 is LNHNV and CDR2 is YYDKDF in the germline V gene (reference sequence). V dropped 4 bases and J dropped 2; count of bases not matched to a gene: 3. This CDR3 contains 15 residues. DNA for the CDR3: TGTGCCACCAGCAAAGGACAGGGAAACACCGGGGAGCTGTTTTTT. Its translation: CATSKGQGNTGELFF.

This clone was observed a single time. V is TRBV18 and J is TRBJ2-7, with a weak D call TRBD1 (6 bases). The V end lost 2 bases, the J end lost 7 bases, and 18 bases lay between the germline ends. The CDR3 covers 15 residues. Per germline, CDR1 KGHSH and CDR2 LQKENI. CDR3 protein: CASSPAPTGSGEQYF. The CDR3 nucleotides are TGTGCCAGCTCACCAGCTCCAACAGGGTCTGGAGAGCAGTACTTC.

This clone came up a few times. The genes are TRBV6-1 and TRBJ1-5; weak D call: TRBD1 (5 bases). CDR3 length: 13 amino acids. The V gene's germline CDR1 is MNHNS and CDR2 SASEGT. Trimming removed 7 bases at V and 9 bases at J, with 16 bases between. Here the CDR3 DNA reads TGTGCCAGCATCGAGCTGGGGCTGGGGCCCCAGCATTTT. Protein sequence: CASIELGLGPQHF.

The CDR3 loop reads CASSESSAGREKLFF. CDR3 bases: TGTGCCAGCAGTGAATCTTCTGCAGGAAGAGAAAAACTGTTTTTT. J is TRBJ1-4 and V is TRBV2, with D unclear. V dropped 2 bases and J dropped 8 bases, with 15 bases sitting between them. The CDR3 has 15 amino acids. Germline-derived CDR1 and CDR2 are SNHLY and FYNNEI.

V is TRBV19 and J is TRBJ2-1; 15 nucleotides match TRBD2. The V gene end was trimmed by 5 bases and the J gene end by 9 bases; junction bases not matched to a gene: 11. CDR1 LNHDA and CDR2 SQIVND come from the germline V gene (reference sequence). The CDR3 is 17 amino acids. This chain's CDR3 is CASSQTGGTSGRSEQFF. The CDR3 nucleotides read TGTGCCAGTAGTCAGACCGGGGGGACTAGCGGGAGGAGTGAGCAGTTCTTC.

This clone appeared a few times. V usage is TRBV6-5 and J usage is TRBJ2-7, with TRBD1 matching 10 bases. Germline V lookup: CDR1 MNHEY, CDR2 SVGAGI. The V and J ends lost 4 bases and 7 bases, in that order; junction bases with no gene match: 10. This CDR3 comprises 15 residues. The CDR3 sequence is CASSSPGQGLGEQYF. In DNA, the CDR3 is TGTGCCAGCAGTTCCCCGGGACAGGGGCTTGGGGAGCAGTACTTC.

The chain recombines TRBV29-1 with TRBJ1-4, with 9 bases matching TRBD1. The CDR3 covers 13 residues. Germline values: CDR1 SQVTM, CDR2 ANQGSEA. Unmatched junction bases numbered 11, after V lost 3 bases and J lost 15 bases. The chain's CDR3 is CSVDSSRTGVLFF. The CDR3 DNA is TGCAGCGTTGATAGTTCCAGGACAGGGGTTTTGTTTTTT.

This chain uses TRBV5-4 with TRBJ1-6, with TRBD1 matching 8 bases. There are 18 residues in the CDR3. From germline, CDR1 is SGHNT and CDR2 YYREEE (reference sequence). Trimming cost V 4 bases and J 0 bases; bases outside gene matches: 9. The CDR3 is CASSRYRGGSSYNSPLHF. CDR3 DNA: TGTGCCAGCAGCCGATACAGGGGGGGTAGCTCCTATAATTCACCCCTCCACTTT.

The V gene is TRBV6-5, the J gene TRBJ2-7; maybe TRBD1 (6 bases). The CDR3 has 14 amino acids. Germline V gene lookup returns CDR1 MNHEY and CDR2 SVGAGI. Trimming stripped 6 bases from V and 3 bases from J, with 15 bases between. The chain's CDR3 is CASSTSGTLYEQYF. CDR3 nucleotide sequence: TGTGCCAGCAGCACATCCGGGACACTCTACGAGCAGTACTTC.

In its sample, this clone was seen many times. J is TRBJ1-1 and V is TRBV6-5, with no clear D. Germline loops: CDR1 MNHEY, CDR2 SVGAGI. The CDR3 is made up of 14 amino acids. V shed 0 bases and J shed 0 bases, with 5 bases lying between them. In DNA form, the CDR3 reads TGTGCCAGCAGTTACTCAGAGTTGAACACTGAAGCTTTCTTT. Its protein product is CASSYSELNTEAFF.

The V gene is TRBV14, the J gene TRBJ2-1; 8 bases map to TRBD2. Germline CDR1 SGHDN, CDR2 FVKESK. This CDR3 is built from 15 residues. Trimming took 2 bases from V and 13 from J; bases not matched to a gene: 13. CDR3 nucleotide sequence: TGTGCCAGCAGCCAAAACTCCGGGAGGGCCTTTATTCAGTTCTTC. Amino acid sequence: CASSQNSGRAFIQFF.

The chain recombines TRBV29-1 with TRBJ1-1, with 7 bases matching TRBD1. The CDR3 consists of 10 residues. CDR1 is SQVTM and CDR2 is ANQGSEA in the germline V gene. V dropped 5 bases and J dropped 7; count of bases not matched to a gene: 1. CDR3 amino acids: CSVRDSEAFF. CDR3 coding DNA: TGCAGCGTTCGGGACAGTGAAGCTTTCTTT. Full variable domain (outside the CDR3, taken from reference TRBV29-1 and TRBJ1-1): SAVISQKPSRDICQRGTSLTIQCQVDSQVTMMFWYRQQPGQSLTLIATANQGSEATYESGFVIDKFPISRPNLTFSTLTVSNMSPEDSSIYLCSVRDSEAFFGQGTRLTVV.

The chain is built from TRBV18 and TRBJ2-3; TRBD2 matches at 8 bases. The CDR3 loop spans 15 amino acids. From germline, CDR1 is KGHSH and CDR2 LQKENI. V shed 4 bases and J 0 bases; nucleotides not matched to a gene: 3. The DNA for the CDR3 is TGTGCCAGCTCACACCCTAGCGGGAGCACAGATACGCAGTATTTT. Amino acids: CASSHPSGSTDTQYF.

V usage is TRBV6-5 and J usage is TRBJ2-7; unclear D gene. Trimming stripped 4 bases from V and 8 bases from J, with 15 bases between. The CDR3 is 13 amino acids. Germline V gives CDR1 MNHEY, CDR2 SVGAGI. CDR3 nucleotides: TGTGCCAGCAGTTCGCGACAACCCGGCAAGCAGTACTTC. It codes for CASSSRQPGKQYF.

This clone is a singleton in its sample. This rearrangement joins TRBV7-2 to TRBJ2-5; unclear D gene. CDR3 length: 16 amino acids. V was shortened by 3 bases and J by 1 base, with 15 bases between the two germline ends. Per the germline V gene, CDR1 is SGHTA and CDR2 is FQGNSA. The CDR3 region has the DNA TGTGCCAGCAGCTTGAGAGTACTACCGCCCCAAGAGACCCAGTACTTC. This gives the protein CASSLRVLPPQETQYF.

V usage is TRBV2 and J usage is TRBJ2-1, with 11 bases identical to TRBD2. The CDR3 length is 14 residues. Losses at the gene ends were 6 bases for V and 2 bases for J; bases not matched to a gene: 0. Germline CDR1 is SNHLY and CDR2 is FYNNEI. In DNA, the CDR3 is TGTGCCAGCAGACTAGCGGGAGCCTACAATGAGCAGTTCTTC. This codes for CASRLAGAYNEQFF.

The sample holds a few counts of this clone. The CDR3 coding sequence is TGTGCCAGCAGCCGTGGACAGGGAGGAGCTTTCTTT. Translated, it gives CASSRGQGGAFF. V usage is TRBV6-5 and J usage is TRBJ1-1; TRBD1 aligns across 8 bases. Trimming removed 6 bases from V and 10 bases from J; junction bases left unmatched: 7. CDR1 MNHEY and CDR2 SVGAGI come from the germline V gene. There are 12 residues in the CDR3.

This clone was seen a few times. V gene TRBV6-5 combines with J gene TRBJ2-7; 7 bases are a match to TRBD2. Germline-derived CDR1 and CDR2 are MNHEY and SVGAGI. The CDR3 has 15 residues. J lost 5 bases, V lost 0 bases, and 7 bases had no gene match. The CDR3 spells CASSYSGTTGDEQYF. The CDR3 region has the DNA TGTGCCAGCAGTTACTCGGGGACTACCGGGGACGAGCAGTACTTC.